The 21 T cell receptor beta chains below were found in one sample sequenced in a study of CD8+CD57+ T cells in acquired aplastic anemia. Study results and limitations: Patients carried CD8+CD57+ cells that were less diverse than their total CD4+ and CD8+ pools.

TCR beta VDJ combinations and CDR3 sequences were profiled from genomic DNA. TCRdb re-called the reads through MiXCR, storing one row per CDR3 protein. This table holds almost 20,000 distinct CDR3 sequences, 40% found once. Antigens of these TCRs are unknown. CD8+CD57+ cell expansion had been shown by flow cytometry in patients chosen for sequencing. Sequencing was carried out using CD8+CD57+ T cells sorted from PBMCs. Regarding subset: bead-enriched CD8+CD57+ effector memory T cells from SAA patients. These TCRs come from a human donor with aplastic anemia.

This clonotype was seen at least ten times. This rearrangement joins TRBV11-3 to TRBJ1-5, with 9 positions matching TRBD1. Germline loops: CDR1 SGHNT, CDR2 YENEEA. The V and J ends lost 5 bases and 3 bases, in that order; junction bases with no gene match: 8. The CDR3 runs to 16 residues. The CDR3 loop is CASSPGDRADNQPQHF. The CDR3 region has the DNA TGTGCCAGCAGCCCGGGGGACAGGGCGGACAATCAGCCCCAGCATTTT. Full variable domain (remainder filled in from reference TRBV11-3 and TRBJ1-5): EAGVVQSPRYKIIEKKQPVAFWCNPISGHNTLYWYLQNLGQGPELLIRYENEEAVDDSQLPKDRFSAERLKGVDSTLKIQPAELGDSAVYLCASSPGDRADNQPQHFGDGTRLSIL.

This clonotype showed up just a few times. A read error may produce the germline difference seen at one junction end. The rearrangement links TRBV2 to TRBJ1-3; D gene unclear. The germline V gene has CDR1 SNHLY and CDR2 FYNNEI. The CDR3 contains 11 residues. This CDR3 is CASKEVLEMDF. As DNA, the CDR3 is TGTGCCAGCAAAGAGGTCCTTGAGATGGATTTT. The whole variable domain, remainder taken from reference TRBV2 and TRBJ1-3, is EPEVTQTPSHQVTQMGQEVILRCVPISNHLYFYWYRQILGQKVEFLVSFYNNEISEKSEIFDDQFSVERPDGSNFTLKIRSTKLEDSAMYFCASKEVLEMDFGEGSWLTVV.

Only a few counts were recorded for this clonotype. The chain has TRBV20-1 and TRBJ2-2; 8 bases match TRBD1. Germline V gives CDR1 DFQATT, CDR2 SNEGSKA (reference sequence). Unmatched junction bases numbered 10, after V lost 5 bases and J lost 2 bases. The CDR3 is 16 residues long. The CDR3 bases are TGCAGTGCTCTCACCAAGGACAGGGTAAACACCGGGGAGCTGTTTTTT. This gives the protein CSALTKDRVNTGELFF.

The CDR3 coding sequence is TGCAGTGCTAGAGATCCCCCCGTTAGCCGGGACAGAGGCACAGATACGCAGTATTTT. It translates to CSARDPPVSRDRGTDTQYF. The chain carries TRBV20-1 and TRBJ2-3, with TRBD1 identical over 7 bases. The CDR3 has 19 residues. Germline-derived CDR1 and CDR2 are DFQATT and SNEGSKA (reference sequence). The trim removed 0 bases at V and 1 base at J, leaving 16 bases unmatched.

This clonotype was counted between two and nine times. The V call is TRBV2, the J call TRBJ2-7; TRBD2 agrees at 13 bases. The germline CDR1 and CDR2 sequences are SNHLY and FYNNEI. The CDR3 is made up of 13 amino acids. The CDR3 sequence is CASKPTGLAGFDV. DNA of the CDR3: TGTGCCAGCAAACCAACGGGACTAGCGGGGTTTGACGTC.

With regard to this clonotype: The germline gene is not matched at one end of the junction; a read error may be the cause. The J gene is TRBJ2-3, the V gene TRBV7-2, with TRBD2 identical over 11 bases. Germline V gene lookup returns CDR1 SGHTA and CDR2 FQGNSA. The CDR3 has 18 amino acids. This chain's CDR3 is CASGLLPSSGRFTDTQYF. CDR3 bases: TGTGCCAGCGGCTTGCTCCCCTCTAGCGGGAGGTTCACAGATACGCAGTATTTT. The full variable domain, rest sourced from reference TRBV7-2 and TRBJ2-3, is GAGVSQSPSNKVTEKGKDVELRCDPISGHTALYWYRQSLGQGLEFLIYFQGNSAPDKSGLPSDRFSAERTGGSVSTLTIQRTQQEDSAVYLCASGLLPSSGRFTDTQYFGPGTRLTVL.

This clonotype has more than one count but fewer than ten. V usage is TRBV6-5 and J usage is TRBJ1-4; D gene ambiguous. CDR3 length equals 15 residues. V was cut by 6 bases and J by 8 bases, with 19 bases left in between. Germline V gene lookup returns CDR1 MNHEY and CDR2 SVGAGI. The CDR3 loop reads CASRLLGAGGEKLFF. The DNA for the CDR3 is TGTGCCAGCAGGTTACTAGGAGCAGGAGGAGAAAAACTGTTTTTT.

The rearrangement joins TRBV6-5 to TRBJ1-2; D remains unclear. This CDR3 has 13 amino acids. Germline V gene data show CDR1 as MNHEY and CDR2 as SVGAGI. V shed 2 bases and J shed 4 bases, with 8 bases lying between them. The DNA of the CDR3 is TGTGCCAGCAGTTACCGTCCAGGCTATGGCTACACCTTC. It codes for CASSYRPGYGYTF.

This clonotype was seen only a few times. CDR3 sequence reads: CSARRVRPPTDTQYF. The DNA for the CDR3 is TGCAGTGCTAGAAGGGTCAGGCCCCCCACAGATACGCAGTATTTT. The chain couples TRBV20-1 to TRBJ2-3; D is undetermined. CDR1 DFQATT and CDR2 SNEGSKA come from the germline V gene (reference sequence). The CDR3 totals 15 residues. V gave up 2 bases and J gave up 2 bases, with 14 bases separating them.

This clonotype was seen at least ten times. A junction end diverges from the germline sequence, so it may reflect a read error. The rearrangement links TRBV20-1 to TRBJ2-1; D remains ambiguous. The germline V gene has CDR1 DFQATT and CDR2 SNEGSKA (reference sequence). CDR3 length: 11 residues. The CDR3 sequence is CSAGEYNEQFF. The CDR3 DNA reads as TGCAGTGCTGGAGAGTACAATGAGCAGTTCTTC.

In DNA form, the CDR3 reads TGTGCCAGCTCTGCGACAGAATCTAACTATGGCTACACCTTC. This gives the protein CASSATESNYGYTF. The V and J genes are TRBV18 and TRBJ1-2, with a tentative D call TRBD1 (5 bases). CDR3 size: 14 residues. Per germline, CDR1 KGHSH and CDR2 LQKENI. V was cut by 6 bases and J by 0 bases, with 11 bases left in between.

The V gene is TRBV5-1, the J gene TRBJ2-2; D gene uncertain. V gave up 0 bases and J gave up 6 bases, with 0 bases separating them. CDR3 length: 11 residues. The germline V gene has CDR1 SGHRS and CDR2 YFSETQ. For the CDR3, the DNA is TGCGCCAGCAGCTTGGCCGGGGAGCTGTTTTTT. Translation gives CASSLAGELFF.

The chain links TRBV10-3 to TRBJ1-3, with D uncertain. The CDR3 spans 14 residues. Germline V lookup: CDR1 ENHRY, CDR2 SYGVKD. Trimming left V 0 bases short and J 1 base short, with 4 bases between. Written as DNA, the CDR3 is TGTGCCATCAGTGAGTCTGCGTCTGGAAACACCATATATTTT. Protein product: CAISESASGNTIYF.

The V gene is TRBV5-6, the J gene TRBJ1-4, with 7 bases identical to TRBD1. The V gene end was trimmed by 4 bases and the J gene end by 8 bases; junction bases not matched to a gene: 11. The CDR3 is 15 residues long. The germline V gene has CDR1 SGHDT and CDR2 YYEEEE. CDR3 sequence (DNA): TGTGCCAGCAGCGAACGACAGGGAAGGCGAGAAAAACTGTTTTTT. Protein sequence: CASSERQGRREKLFF.

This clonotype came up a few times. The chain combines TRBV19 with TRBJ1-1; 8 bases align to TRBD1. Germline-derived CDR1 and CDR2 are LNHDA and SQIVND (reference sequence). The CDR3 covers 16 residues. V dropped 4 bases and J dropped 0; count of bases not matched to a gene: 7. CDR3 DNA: TGTGCCAGTAGTACCGGACAGGGAACCATGAACACTGAAGCTTTCTTT. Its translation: CASSTGQGTMNTEAFF.

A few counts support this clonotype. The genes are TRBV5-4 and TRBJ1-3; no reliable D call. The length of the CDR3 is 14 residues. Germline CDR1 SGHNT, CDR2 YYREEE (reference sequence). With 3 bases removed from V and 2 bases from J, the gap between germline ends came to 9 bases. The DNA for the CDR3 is TGTGCCAGCAGCTCTAGAAGTACTGGAAACACCATATATTTT. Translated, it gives CASSSRSTGNTIYF.

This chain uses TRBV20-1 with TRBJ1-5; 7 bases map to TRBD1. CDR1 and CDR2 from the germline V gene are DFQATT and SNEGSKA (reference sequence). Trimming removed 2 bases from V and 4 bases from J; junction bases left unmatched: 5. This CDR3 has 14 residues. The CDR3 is CSARSGQQNQPQHF. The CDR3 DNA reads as TGCAGTGCTAGATCGGGACAGCAAAATCAGCCCCAGCATTTT.

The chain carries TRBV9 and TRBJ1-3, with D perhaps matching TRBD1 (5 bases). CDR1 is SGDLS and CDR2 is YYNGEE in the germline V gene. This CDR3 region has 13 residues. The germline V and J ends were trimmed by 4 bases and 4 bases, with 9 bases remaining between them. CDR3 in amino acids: CASSWGGGNTIYF. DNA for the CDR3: TGTGCCAGCAGCTGGGGGGGAGGAAACACCATATATTTT.

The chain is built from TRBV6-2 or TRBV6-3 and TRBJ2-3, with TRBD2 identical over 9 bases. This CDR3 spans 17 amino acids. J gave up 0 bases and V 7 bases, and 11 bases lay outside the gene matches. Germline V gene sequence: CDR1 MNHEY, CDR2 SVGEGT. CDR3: CASKRQREARSTDTQYF. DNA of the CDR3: TGTGCCAGCAAACGACAGCGGGAGGCCCGAAGCACAGATACGCAGTATTTT.

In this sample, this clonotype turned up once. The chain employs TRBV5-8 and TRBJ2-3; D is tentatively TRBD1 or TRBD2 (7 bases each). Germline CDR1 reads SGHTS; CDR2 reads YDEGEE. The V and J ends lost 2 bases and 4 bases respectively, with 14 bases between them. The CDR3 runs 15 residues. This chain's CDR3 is CASSLDREGADTQYF. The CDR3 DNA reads TGTGCCAGCAGCTTAGACAGGGAGGGCGCAGATACGCAGTATTTT.

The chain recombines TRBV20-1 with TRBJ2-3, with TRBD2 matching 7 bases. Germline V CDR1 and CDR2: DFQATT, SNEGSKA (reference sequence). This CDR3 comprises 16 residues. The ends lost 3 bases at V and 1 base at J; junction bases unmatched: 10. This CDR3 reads CSASESGTRGTDTQYF. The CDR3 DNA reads TGCAGTGCTAGTGAGAGCGGGACGCGGGGCACAGATACGCAGTATTTT.